This is a list of T cell receptor beta chains from one sample in a study of T cells in Graves' hyperthyroidism and ophthalmopathy. TCRdb analysed the multiplex PCR reads with MiXCR anew, one entry per CDR3 protein. Of hundreds of thousands of distinct CDR3 sequences in the sample, about 19% were seen once. The specimen sequenced was blood. These receptors were collected from a man aged 45 to 65 with Graves' ophthalmopathy. CDR3s include the opening cysteine and the closing phenylalanine or tryptophan. The order of the fields is J gene, V gene, CDR3 protein.

>TRBJ1-4|TRBV28
CASSFRQAGGEKLFF
>TRBJ2-1|TRBV4-1
CASSQGPSGSLNEQFF
>TRBJ2-7|TRBV7-2
CASSLVAREGYEQYF
>TRBJ2-3|TRBV29-1
CSARHGDTQYF
>TRBJ2-7|TRBV15
CATSRDIGTGSYEQYF
>TRBJ1-5|TRBV20-1
CSARPGQPNQPQHF
>TRBJ2-5|TRBV19
CASSIGPAGVGETQYF
>TRBJ2-3|TRBV28
CASSLFITGLVLFDTQYF
>TRBJ2-7|TRBV3-1
CASSQGTSGRKVYEQYF
>TRBJ2-7|TRBV12-3/TRBV12-4
CASSATRYYEQYF
>TRBJ2-7|TRBV5-6
CASSSWGEQYF
>TRBJ2-5|TRBV20-1
CSARDPGVTIRKYF
>TRBJ2-5|TRBV7-8
CASSPQTKETQYF
>TRBJ2-5|TRBV2
CASIPGTAVLETQYF
>TRBJ2-5|TRBV20-1
CSARDYGRVQETQYF
>TRBJ2-5|TRBV12-5
CASGLGAQETQYF
>TRBJ2-7|TRBV10-1
CASSDFGDRVYEQYF
>TRBJ2-3|TRBV20-1
CRGGPGDTQYF
>TRBJ1-2|TRBV29-1
CSVQTGYGYTF
>TRBJ2-7|TRBV3-1
CASSRRDWSDEQYF
>TRBJ2-5|TRBV6-1
CASTAEETQYF
>TRBJ2-3|TRBV9
CASTAGGGTDTQYF
>TRBJ2-5|TRBV6-5
CASSYSIGLAGLETQYF
>TRBJ2-1|TRBV11-1
CASSSQLPGLAGEGSYNEQFF
>TRBJ1-2|TRBV14
CASSAGQGGRTNYGYTF
>TRBJ1-1|TRBV12-3/TRBV12-4
CASSLGVVNTEAFF
>TRBJ1-5|TRBV5-1
CASSPGPANQPQHF
>TRBJ2-7|TRBV15
CATSRDVGYEQYF
>TRBJ2-1|TRBV4-1
CASSQDQGGGYNEQFF
>TRBJ2-7|TRBV7-8
CASSLARQGSSYEQYF
>TRBJ2-2|TRBV20-1
CSATPSVTGELFF
>TRBJ2-1|TRBV5-1
CASSPPTSGTNNEQFF
>TRBJ2-1|TRBV14
CASTVRGWDNEQFF
>TRBJ2-3|TRBV3-1
CASSGPSMRETGDTQYF
>TRBJ2-3|TRBV7-2
CASSLRLAIDTQYF
>TRBJ1-2|TRBV7-9
CASSLASGGPSYGYTF
>TRBJ2-1|TRBV24-1
CATSDFSREGLYNEQFF
>TRBJ1-2|TRBV2
CASSVDRIYGYTF
>TRBJ2-3|TRBV20-1
CSAPGGITDTQYF
>TRBJ2-1|TRBV11-2
CASSLRGPMGNEQFF
>TRBJ2-1|TRBV18
CASSPLGLTYNEQFF